The 22 T cell receptor beta chains in this list originate from one sample, sequenced in a study of blood T cell repertoires in COVID-19. Sequencing used immunoSEQ multiplex PCR; TCRdb keeps in-frame clones, though not all of them. Among 220,000 or so clones listed, about 78% were seen once. Material for sequencing was peripheral blood. The source of these receptors is a woman between 70 and 85 years old with acute or convalescent COVID-19.

The chain couples TRBV30 to TRBJ1-1; D unclear. The V gene's germline CDR1 is GTSNPN and CDR2 SVGIG (reference sequence). The CDR3 consists of 14 residues. The germline V and J ends were trimmed by 0 bases and 1 base, with 9 bases remaining between them. The CDR3 protein is CAWSVRGPNTEAFF. Here the CDR3 DNA reads TGTGCCTGGAGTGTACGTGGCCCGAACACTGAAGCTTTCTTT.

V is TRBV19 and J is TRBJ1-5; D perhaps matches TRBD1 (5 bases). This CDR3 comprises 15 residues. CDR1 is LNHDA, CDR2 SQIVND, per germline (reference sequence). Trimming removed 5 bases at V and 4 bases at J, with 15 bases between. CDR3 in amino acids: CASSPLGGGNQPQHF. CDR3 DNA: TGTGCCAGTAGTCCTCTTGGGGGGGGTAATCAGCCCCAGCATTTT.

The chain recombines TRBV28 with TRBJ1-2; TRBD1 matches at 8 bases. The CDR3 loop spans 14 amino acids. CDR1 is MDHEN, CDR2 SYDVKM, per germline. The junction had 4 bases not matched to a gene; V was cut back by 6 bases and J by 1 base. This chain's CDR3 is CASRWTGSNYGYTF. The CDR3 DNA follows: TGTGCCAGCAGGTGGACAGGGAGTAACTATGGCTACACCTTC.

The DNA for the CDR3 is TGTGCCAGCAGCTCAAACTCCTACGAGCAGTACTTC. Translation: CASSSNSYEQYF. The J gene is TRBJ2-7, the V gene TRBV7-2; D is undetermined. CDR1 and CDR2 (germline): SGHTA, FQGNSA. The CDR3 is made up of 12 amino acids. The V end was cut by 4 bases, the J end by 0 bases, with 4 bases between. The complete variable domain, with remaining parts taken from reference TRBV7-2 and TRBJ2-7, reads GAGVSQSPSNKVTEKGKDVELRCDPISGHTALYWYRQSLGQGLEFLIYFQGNSAPDKSGLPSDRFSAERTGGSVSTLTIQRTQQEDSAVYLCASSSNSYEQYFGPGTRLTVT.

The rearrangement links TRBV19 to TRBJ1-2; the D is unclear. Trimming left V 4 bases short and J 4 bases short, with 10 bases between. The germline V gene encodes CDR1 LNHDA and CDR2 SQIVND (reference sequence). This CDR3 spans 13 amino acids. This CDR3 is CASSRSQIYGYTF. DNA of the CDR3: TGTGCCAGTAGTAGGTCTCAGATCTATGGCTACACCTTC. Using reference TRBV19 and TRBJ1-2 for the parts outside the CDR3, the full variable domain is DGGITQSPKYLFRKEGQNVTLSCEQNLNHDAMYWYRQDPGQGLRLIYYSQIVNDFQKGDIAEGYSVSREKKESFPLTVTSAQKNPTAFYLCASSRSQIYGYTFGSGTRLTVV.

The chain uses TRBV9 and TRBJ2-1, with 8 positions matching TRBD1. The CDR3 has 17 amino acids. Per germline, CDR1 SGDLS and CDR2 YYNGEE. J was trimmed by 6 bases and V by 0 bases; bases with no gene match: 11. CDR3 region: CASSVGPRVQGGNEQFF. Written as DNA, the CDR3 is TGTGCCAGCAGCGTAGGACCGCGGGTACAGGGGGGCAATGAGCAGTTCTTC.

V gene TRBV12-3 or TRBV12-4 combines with J gene TRBJ1-5; no firm D call. V gave up 5 bases and J gave up 7 bases, with 9 bases separating them. The CDR3 contains 12 residues. The CDR3 spells CASSPLLQPQHF. Written as DNA, the CDR3 is TGTGCCAGCAGTCCATTACTCCAGCCCCAGCATTTT.

V is TRBV24-1 and J is TRBJ1-1, with 8 bases that match TRBD1. CDR1 and CDR2 from the germline V gene are KGHDR and SFDVKD. V shed 4 bases, J shed 8 bases, and the junction held 5 bases outside the gene matches. This CDR3 region has 13 residues. Written as DNA, the CDR3 is TGTGCCACCAGTGAACCAAGGACAGGGGAAGCTTTCTTT. Its translation: CATSEPRTGEAFF.

The rearrangement uses TRBV6-5 and TRBJ1-2, with 10 nucleotides matching TRBD1. There are 13 residues in the CDR3. Trimming took 2 bases from V and 8 from J; bases not matched to a gene: 2. CDR1 and CDR2 (germline): MNHEY, SVGAGI. CDR3 sequence (DNA): TGTGCCAGCAGTTACGGGACAGGGGAAGGCTACACCTTC. This sequence encodes CASSYGTGEGYTF.

This chain connects TRBV3-1 (or the pseudogene TRBV3-2) to TRBJ1-1; no clear D. Trimming pared 1 base from V and 5 bases from J, leaving 11 bases between. The CDR3 spans 14 residues. Germline loops: CDR1 LGHDT, CDR2 YNNKEL (reference sequence). In DNA, the CDR3 is TGTGCCAGCAGCCAAGTGGGAGGGAGGACTGAAGCTTTCTTT. This gives the protein CASSQVGGRTEAFF.

The V call is TRBV3-1 (or the pseudogene TRBV3-2), the J call TRBJ1-5, with a weak D call TRBD1 (5 bases). V was clipped by 0 bases and J by 5 bases, with 11 bases between them. Germline V gene data show CDR1 as LGHDT and CDR2 as YNNKEL (reference sequence). This CDR3 is 15 amino acids long. The CDR3 is CASSQDSGPDQPQHF. In DNA, the CDR3 is TGTGCCAGCAGCCAAGATTCAGGGCCCGATCAGCCCCAGCATTTT.

This clone was seen a few times. This chain links TRBV19 with TRBJ1-6; tentative D call: TRBD1 (6 bases). The V and J ends lost 1 base and 7 bases respectively, with 11 bases between them. Germline V CDR1 and CDR2: LNHDA, SQIVND (reference sequence). There are 15 residues in the CDR3. The CDR3 DNA is TGTGCCAGTAGTATAGCCGCCAGGGGCAATTCACCCCTCCACTTT. It specifies CASSIAARGNSPLHF.

This rearrangement joins TRBV30 to TRBJ1-4, with a possible D match to TRBD1 (5 bases). The V end was cut by 2 bases, the J end by 13 bases, with 20 bases between. The CDR3 contains 14 residues. Per germline, CDR1 GTSNPN and CDR2 SVGIG (reference sequence). The CDR3 DNA is TGTGCCTGGAGTTTTGCAGGGCGCAAAGGTAGACTGTTTTTT. It is translated as CAWSFAGRKGRLFF.

CDR3 loop: CASSPGTGDPGANVLTF. The DNA for the CDR3 is TGTGCCAGCAGTCCCGGGACAGGGGACCCTGGGGCCAACGTCCTGACTTTC. The chain employs TRBV5-6 and TRBJ2-6, with 10 bases identical to TRBD1. The CDR3 consists of 17 residues. Germline CDR1 reads SGHDT; CDR2 reads YYEEEE. J gave up 2 bases and V 5 bases, and 7 bases lay outside the gene matches.

J is TRBJ2-1 and V is TRBV5-1; tentative D call: TRBD1 (6 bases). This CDR3 contains 14 residues. Trimming cost V 0 bases and J 5 bases, with 9 bases left between them. Germline CDR1 is SGHRS and CDR2 is YFSETQ. The CDR3 sequence is CASSLVQGNNEQFF. The DNA of the CDR3 is TGCGCCAGCAGCTTGGTTCAGGGGAACAATGAGCAGTTCTTC.

The chain uses TRBV24-1 and TRBJ2-1; D perhaps matches TRBD2 (5 bases). The CDR3 totals 15 residues. CDR1 and CDR2 from the germline V gene are KGHDR and SFDVKD. Trimming stripped 1 base from V and 5 bases from J, with 11 bases between. CDR3 bases: TGTGCCACCAGTGATTTCTTGGGAGCGGACAATGAGCAGTTCTTC. Translated: CATSDFLGADNEQFF.

This sequence joins TRBV12-5 and TRBJ2-1; 7 nucleotides align to TRBD2. V was pared by 3 bases and J by 4 bases, with 6 bases of the junction left unmatched. The CDR3 contains 15 residues. From germline, CDR1 is LGHNT and CDR2 FRNRAP. The CDR3 DNA reads as TGTGCTAGTGGTTTACTGGCGGGAGCGTACAATGAGCAGTTCTTC. Translating gives CASGLLAGAYNEQFF.

The J gene is TRBJ2-6, the V gene TRBV5-1; TRBD1 aligns across 9 bases. Germline CDR1 is SGHRS and CDR2 is YFSETQ. CDR3 length equals 18 residues. Unmatched junction bases numbered 7, after V lost 3 bases and J lost 0 bases. This CDR3 reads CASSSRTGDRSGANVLTF. CDR3 coding DNA: TGCGCCAGCAGCTCACGGACAGGGGACCGCTCTGGGGCCAACGTCCTGACTTTC.

The chain has TRBV27 and TRBJ2-3, with 11 bases lining up with TRBD2. J gave up 5 bases and V 5 bases, and 12 bases lay outside the gene matches. The CDR3 runs to 17 residues. CDR1 and CDR2 from the germline V gene are MNHEY and SMNVEV (reference sequence). For the CDR3, the DNA is TGTGCCAGCAGTACCACCTTCTCTACTAGCGGGAGAGATACGCAGTATTTT. Translation gives CASSTTFSTSGRDTQYF.

This clone appeared a few times. The V call is TRBV19, the J call TRBJ1-5, with 12 bases matching TRBD1. This CDR3 is built from 17 residues. With 9 bases clipped from V and 7 bases from J, the junction kept 16 bases outside the gene matches. CDR1 and CDR2 (germline): LNHDA, SQIVND (reference sequence). CDR3 in amino acids: CASRPGTGGATSQPQHF. The CDR3 DNA is TGTGCCAGCAGACCGGGGACAGGGGGCGCAACGAGCCAGCCCCAGCATTTT.

The rearrangement uses TRBV19 and TRBJ2-1; 10 nucleotides match TRBD2. V gave up 5 bases and J gave up 0 bases; unmatched junction bases: 13. The CDR3 runs to 19 residues. CDR1 and CDR2 (germline): LNHDA, SQIVND (reference sequence). The CDR3 DNA reads TGTGCCAGTAGTTCCAGACTAGCGGGCGCCATAAGCTCCTACAATGAGCAGTTCTTC. Amino acids: CASSSRLAGAISSYNEQFF.

The chain uses TRBV7-2 and TRBJ1-2; D is possibly TRBD1 (6 bases). Per germline, CDR1 SGHTA and CDR2 FQGNSA. The germline V and J ends were trimmed by 2 bases and 2 bases, with 12 bases remaining between them. There are 15 residues in the CDR3. The CDR3 here is CASSLKAGTNYGYTF. The DNA for the CDR3 is TGTGCCAGCAGCTTAAAAGCCGGGACAAACTATGGCTACACCTTC.